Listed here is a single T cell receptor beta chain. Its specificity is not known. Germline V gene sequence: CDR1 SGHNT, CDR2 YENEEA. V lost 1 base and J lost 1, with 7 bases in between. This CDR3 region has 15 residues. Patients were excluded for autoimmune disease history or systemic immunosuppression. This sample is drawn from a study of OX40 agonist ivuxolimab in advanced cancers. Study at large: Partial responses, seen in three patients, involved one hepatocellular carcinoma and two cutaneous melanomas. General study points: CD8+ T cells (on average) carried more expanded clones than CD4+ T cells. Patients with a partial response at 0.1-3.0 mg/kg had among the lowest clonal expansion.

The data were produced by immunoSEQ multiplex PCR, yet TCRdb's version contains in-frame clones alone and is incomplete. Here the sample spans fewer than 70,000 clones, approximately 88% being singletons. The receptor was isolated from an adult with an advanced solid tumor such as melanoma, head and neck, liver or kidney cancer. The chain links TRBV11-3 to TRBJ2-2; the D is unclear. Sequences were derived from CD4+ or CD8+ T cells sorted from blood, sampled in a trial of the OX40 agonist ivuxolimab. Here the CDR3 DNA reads TGTGCCAGCAGCTTAGTGGCTGGGAACACCGGGGAGCTGTTTTTT. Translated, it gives CASSLVAGNTGELFF.